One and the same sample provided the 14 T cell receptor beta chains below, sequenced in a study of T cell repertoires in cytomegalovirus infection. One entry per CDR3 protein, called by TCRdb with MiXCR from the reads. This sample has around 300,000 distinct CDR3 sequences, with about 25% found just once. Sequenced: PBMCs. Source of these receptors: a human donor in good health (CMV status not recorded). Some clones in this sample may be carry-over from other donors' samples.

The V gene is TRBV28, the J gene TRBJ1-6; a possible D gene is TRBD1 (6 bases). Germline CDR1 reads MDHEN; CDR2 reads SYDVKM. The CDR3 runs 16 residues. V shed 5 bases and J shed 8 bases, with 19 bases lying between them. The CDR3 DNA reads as TGTGCCAGCAGTCGTGGCCGTAGCAGGGGAGATTCACCCCTCCACTTT. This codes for CASSRGRSRGDSPLHF.

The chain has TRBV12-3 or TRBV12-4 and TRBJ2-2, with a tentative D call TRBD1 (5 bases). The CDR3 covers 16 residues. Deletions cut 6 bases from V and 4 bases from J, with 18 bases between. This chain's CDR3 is CASSPTPGWSTGELFF. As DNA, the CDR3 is TGTGCCAGCAGCCCAACCCCAGGGTGGAGCACCGGGGAGCTGTTTTTT.

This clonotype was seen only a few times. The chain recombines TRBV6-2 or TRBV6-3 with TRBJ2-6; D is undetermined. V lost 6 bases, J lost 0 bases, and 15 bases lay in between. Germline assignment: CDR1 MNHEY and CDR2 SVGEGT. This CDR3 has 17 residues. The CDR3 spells CASRWALRNSGANVLTF. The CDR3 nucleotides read TGTGCCAGCAGATGGGCCCTTAGGAACTCTGGGGCCAACGTCCTGACTTTC.

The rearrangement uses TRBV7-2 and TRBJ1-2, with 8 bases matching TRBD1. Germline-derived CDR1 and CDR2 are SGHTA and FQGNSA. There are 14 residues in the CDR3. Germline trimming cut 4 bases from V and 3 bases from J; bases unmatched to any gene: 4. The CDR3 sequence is CASSSDRGDYGYTF. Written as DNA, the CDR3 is TGTGCCAGCAGCTCTGACAGGGGTGACTATGGCTACACCTTC.

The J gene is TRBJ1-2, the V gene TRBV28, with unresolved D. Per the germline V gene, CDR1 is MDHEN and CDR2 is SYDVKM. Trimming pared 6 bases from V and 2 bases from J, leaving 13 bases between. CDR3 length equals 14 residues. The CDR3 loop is CASSRTVSNYGYTF. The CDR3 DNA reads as TGTGCCAGCAGCCGGACGGTTTCCAACTATGGCTACACCTTC.

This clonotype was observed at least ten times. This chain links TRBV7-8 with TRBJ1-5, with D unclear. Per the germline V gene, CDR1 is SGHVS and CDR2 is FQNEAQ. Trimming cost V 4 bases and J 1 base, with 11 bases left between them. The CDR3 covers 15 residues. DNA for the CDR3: TGTGCCAGCAGCTCCTCAGTAACCAGCAATCAGCCCCAGCATTTT. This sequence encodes CASSSSVTSNQPQHF.

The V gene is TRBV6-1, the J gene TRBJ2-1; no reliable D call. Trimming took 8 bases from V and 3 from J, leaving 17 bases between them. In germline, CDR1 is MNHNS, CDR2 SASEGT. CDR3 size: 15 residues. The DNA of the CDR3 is TGTGCCAGCTTACGCTTGGGATTCGTCTACAATGAGCAGTTCTTC. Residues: CASLRLGFVYNEQFF.

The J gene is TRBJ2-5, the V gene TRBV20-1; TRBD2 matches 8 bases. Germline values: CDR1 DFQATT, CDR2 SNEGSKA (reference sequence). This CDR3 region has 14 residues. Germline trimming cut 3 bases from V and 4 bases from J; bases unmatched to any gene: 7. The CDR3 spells CSASPGGAGETQYF. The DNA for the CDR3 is TGCAGTGCTAGTCCCGGGGGGGCAGGAGAGACCCAGTACTTC.

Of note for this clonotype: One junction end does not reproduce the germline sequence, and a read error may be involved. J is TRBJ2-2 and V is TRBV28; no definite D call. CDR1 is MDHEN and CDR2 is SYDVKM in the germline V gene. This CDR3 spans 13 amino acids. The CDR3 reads CASSLVLTVELFF. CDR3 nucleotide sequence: TGTGCCAGCAGTTTGGTTCTCACCGTGGAGCTGTTTTTT.

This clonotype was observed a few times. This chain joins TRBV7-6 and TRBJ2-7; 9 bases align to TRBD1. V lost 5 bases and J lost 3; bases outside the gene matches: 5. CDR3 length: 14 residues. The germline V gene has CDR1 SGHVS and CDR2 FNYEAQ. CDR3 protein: CASSPGQGRYEQYF. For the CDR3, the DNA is TGTGCCAGCAGCCCTGGACAGGGGCGCTACGAGCAGTACTTC.

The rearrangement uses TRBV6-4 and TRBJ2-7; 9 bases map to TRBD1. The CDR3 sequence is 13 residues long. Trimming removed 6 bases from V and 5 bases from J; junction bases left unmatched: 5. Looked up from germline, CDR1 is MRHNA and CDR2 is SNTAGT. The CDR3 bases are TGTGCCAGCAGCGTGGACAGGGGCCACGAGCAGTACTTC. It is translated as CASSVDRGHEQYF.

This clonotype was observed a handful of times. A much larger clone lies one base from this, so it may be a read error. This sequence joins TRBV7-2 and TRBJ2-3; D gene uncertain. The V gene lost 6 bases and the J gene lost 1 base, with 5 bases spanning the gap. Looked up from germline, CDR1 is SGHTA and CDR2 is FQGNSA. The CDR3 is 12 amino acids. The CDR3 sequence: CASRFGTDTQYF. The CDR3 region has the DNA TGTGCCAGCAGGTTCGGCACAGATACGCAGTATTTT.

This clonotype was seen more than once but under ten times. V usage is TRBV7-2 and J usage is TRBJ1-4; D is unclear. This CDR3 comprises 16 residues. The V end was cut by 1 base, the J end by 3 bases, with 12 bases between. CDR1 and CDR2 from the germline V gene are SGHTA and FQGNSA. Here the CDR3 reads CASSLVGSWANEKLFF. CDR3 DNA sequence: TGTGCCAGCAGCTTAGTGGGGTCATGGGCTAATGAAAAACTGTTTTTT.

This chain's CDR3 is CATDGGNTEAFF. In nucleotides, the CDR3 is TGTGCCACCGATGGGGGGAACACTGAAGCTTTCTTT. This rearrangement joins TRBV2 to TRBJ1-1, with D possibly being TRBD1 (5 bases). Trimming left V 10 bases short and J 1 base short, with 10 bases between. Germline V CDR1 and CDR2: SNHLY, FYNNEI. The CDR3 covers 12 residues.